Listed here are 28 T cell receptor beta chains from one sample, sequenced in a study of shared clonotypes between healthy human individuals. The table came from immunoSEQ multiplex PCR; TCRdb's copy has only in-frame clones and leaves some out. The table records about 340,000 clones, 73% of them present only once. What was sequenced was memory CD4+ T cells sorted from blood. Regarding subset: CD45RA-negative fraction. These receptors were collected from a young man in good health.

This chain connects TRBV5-1 to TRBJ1-1, with D perhaps TRBD1 (6 bases). This CDR3 is 12 amino acids long. V shed 2 bases and J shed 6 bases, with 8 bases lying between them. CDR1 SGHRS and CDR2 YFSETQ come from the germline V gene. For the CDR3, the DNA is TGCGCCAGCAGCTTCAGGGGAGCTGAAGCTTTCTTT. Translation: CASSFRGAEAFF. The complete variable domain, with remaining parts taken from reference TRBV5-1 and TRBJ1-1, reads KAGVTQTPRYLIKTRGQQVTLSCSPISGHRSVSWYQQTPGQGLQFLFEYFSETQRNKGNFPGRFSGRQFSNSRSEMNVSTLELGDSALYLCASSFRGAEAFFGQGTRLTVV.

The V call is TRBV16, the J call TRBJ2-5; D gene uncertain. From germline, CDR1 is KGHSY and CDR2 FQNENV. V shed 0 bases and J shed 1 base, with 3 bases lying between them. The CDR3 totals 13 residues. This chain's CDR3 is CASSQSPQETQYF. Written as DNA, the CDR3 is TGTGCCAGCAGCCAATCCCCCCAAGAGACCCAGTACTTC.

V is TRBV5-1 and J is TRBJ1-1; 7 nucleotides match TRBD1. The CDR3 sequence is 15 residues long. Germline CDR1 and CDR2: SGHRS and YFSETQ. V was pared by 5 bases and J by 3 bases, with 10 bases of the junction left unmatched. In nucleotides, the CDR3 is TGCGCCAGCAGGGTTAGGGGCAGGGGGGACACTGAAGCTTTCTTT. It is translated as CASRVRGRGDTEAFF.

This sequence joins TRBV11-2 and TRBJ2-4; D uncertain. CDR1 and CDR2 (germline): SGHAT, FQNNGV. V lost 2 bases and J 1 base, leaving 15 bases between the germline ends. The CDR3 runs 17 residues. CDR3 DNA: TGTGCCAGCAGCTTACGCCCTAGTGGTGGGGCCAAAAACATTCAGTACTTC. Protein product: CASSLRPSGGAKNIQYF.

This clone was counted only a few times. The gene calls are TRBV29-1 and TRBJ2-5; 10 nucleotides align to TRBD2. The CDR3 has 16 residues. The germline CDR1 and CDR2 sequences are SQVTM and ANQGSEA. Trimming at V came to 0 bases and at J to 3 bases, leaving 7 bases not matched to a gene. CDR3 nucleotide sequence: TGCAGCGTTGAAGATCGGGGGCTAGCGGGAGAAGAGACCCAGTACTTC. It encodes CSVEDRGLAGEETQYF.

The genes are TRBV5-4 and TRBJ2-2; D may match TRBD1 or TRBD2 (7 bases each). CDR1 is SGHNT, CDR2 YYREEE, per germline (reference sequence). The V end lost 4 bases, the J end lost 9 bases, and 16 bases lay between the germline ends. The CDR3 spans 14 residues. As DNA, the CDR3 is TGTGCCAGCAGCCAGGGGGGGGAAGCACGGGAGCTGTTTTTT. Translating gives CASSQGGEARELFF.

The genes are TRBV2 and TRBJ2-5; perhaps TRBD1 as D (6 bases). Germline loops: CDR1 SNHLY, CDR2 FYNNEI. CDR3 size: 14 residues. The V and J ends lost 4 bases and 4 bases respectively, with 13 bases between them. The CDR3 sequence is CASSVQGWGETQYF. In DNA, the CDR3 is TGTGCCAGCAGTGTACAGGGTTGGGGAGAGACCCAGTACTTC.

The gene calls are TRBV7-9 and TRBJ2-3; the D is unclear. CDR3 length: 11 amino acids. The germline CDR1 and CDR2 sequences are SEHNR and FQNEAQ (reference sequence). V dropped 5 bases and J dropped 5 bases, with 5 bases sitting between them. CDR3 sequence reads: CASSPQDTQYF. The CDR3 DNA reads as TGTGCCAGCAGCCCCCAAGATACGCAGTATTTT.

This chain links TRBV10-3 with TRBJ2-3; D is ambiguous. Germline V gives CDR1 ENHRY, CDR2 SYGVKD. The CDR3 has 14 amino acids. V was clipped by 3 bases and J by 6 bases, with 13 bases between them. The CDR3 nucleotides read TGTGCCATCAGTGATAGTAGCCCCCAGGATACGCAGTATTTT. Its translation is CAISDSSPQDTQYF.

V usage is TRBV2 and J usage is TRBJ2-7, with 7 bases that match TRBD1. Losses at the gene ends were 7 bases for V and 0 bases for J; bases not matched to a gene: 6. The V gene's germline CDR1 is SNHLY and CDR2 FYNNEI. This CDR3 is built from 14 residues. This CDR3 reads CASTVSGGSYEQYF. Written as DNA, the CDR3 is TGTGCCAGCACGGTTTCAGGGGGCTCCTACGAGCAGTACTTC.

The chain combines TRBV9 with TRBJ2-5; D is undetermined. In germline, CDR1 is SGDLS, CDR2 YYNGEE. The V end was cut by 0 bases, the J end by 4 bases, with 16 bases between. The CDR3 totals 16 residues. The CDR3 coding sequence is TGTGCCAGCAGCGTAGACTCCGGCAGCTCGAGAGAGACCCAGTACTTC. It yields the protein CASSVDSGSSRETQYF.

This clone was recorded a few times. The V gene is TRBV30, the J gene TRBJ1-4; 10 nucleotides align to TRBD1. V shed 1 base and J 14 bases; nucleotides not matched to a gene: 16. The CDR3 has 16 amino acids. Germline CDR1 is GTSNPN and CDR2 is SVGIG (reference sequence). Here the CDR3 DNA reads TGTGCCTGGAGTGCCAGACAGGGGGCATGGGGAATGCGCCTGTTTTTT. Its protein product is CAWSARQGAWGMRLFF.

In its sample, this clone was seen many times. V and J are TRBV5-5 and TRBJ2-1; 11 bases fit TRBD2. V lost 0 bases, J lost 8 bases, and 4 bases stayed unmatched. This CDR3 spans 15 amino acids. The germline gives CDR1 SGHKS, CDR2 YYEKEE (reference sequence). CDR3 region: CASSLGLAGIYEQFF. The CDR3 coding sequence is TGTGCCAGCAGCTTGGGACTAGCGGGGATCTATGAGCAGTTCTTC.

The chain combines TRBV29-1 with TRBJ2-1, with 7 bases aligning to TRBD2. This CDR3 is 15 amino acids long. The ends lost 6 bases at V and 4 bases at J; junction bases unmatched: 12. Looked up from germline, CDR1 is SQVTM and CDR2 is ANQGSEA. The CDR3 protein is CSVVRRGVSYNEQFF. For the CDR3, the DNA is TGCAGCGTGGTTCGCCGGGGGGTTTCTTACAATGAGCAGTTCTTC.

The V and J genes are TRBV10-1 and TRBJ1-1; D is undetermined. The CDR3 sequence is 14 residues long. CDR1 WNHNN and CDR2 SYGVQD come from the germline V gene (reference sequence). The V and J ends lost 3 bases and 3 bases respectively, with 11 bases between them. This CDR3 is CASSDGGWDTEAFF. Written as DNA, the CDR3 is TGCGCCAGCAGTGATGGAGGGTGGGACACTGAAGCTTTCTTT.

This chain joins TRBV18 and TRBJ2-5; D ambiguous. The CDR3 runs to 14 residues. V lost 3 bases to trimming and J lost 3 bases, with 11 bases between them. CDR1 is KGHSH, CDR2 LQKENI, per germline. CDR3 protein: CASSPASLKETQYF. The CDR3 bases are TGTGCCAGCTCACCGGCATCACTAAAAGAGACCCAGTACTTC.

This clone turned up a few times. Other DNA sequences in this sample translate to the same CDR3. The rearrangement joins TRBV5-6 to TRBJ2-1; D unresolved. CDR3 size: 13 residues. Germline V CDR1 and CDR2: SGHDT, YYEEEE. V was cut by 0 bases and J by 6 bases, with 7 bases left in between. The CDR3 region is CASSLVSFNEQFF. In DNA form, the CDR3 reads TGTGCCAGCAGCTTGGTGTCGTTCAATGAGCAGTTCTTC.

V gene TRBV29-1 combines with J gene TRBJ2-1; tentative D call: TRBD2 (6 bases). The CDR3 runs to 14 residues. The germline gives CDR1 SQVTM, CDR2 ANQGSEA. V gave up 7 bases and J gave up 9 bases, with 22 bases separating them. The CDR3, as DNA: TGCAGCGCCCCTGTAGCGGCCGTGGGGACTGAGCAGTTCTTC. Encoded protein: CSAPVAAVGTEQFF.

The chain combines TRBV19 with TRBJ2-6; D is uncertain. Germline V gene data show CDR1 as LNHDA and CDR2 as SQIVND (reference sequence). This CDR3 region has 13 residues. Trimming took 5 bases from V and 1 from J, leaving 3 bases between them. The CDR3 protein is CASSRSGANVLTF. The CDR3 bases are TGTGCCAGTAGTCGTTCTGGGGCCAACGTCCTGACTTTC. The entire variable domain, with the rest obtained from reference TRBV19 and TRBJ2-6, is as follows: DGGITQSPKYLFRKEGQNVTLSCEQNLNHDAMYWYRQDPGQGLRLIYYSQIVNDFQKGDIAEGYSVSREKKESFPLTVTSAQKNPTAFYLCASSRSGANVLTFGAGSRLTVL.

The chain carries TRBV25-1 and TRBJ2-7; tentative D call: TRBD1 (5 bases). The CDR3 length is 13 residues. Between the trimmed V and J ends, which lost 3 bases and 6 bases, there was a span of 12 bases. Looked up from germline, CDR1 is MGHDK and CDR2 is SYGVNS. CDR3 nucleotides: TGTGCCAGCAGTGACCACCAGGGCGGCGAGCAGTACTTC. This sequence encodes CASSDHQGGEQYF.

This clone has more than one count but fewer than ten. Here the CDR3 reads CASSLTSGTDMKQFF. CDR3 nucleotide sequence: TGTGCCAGCAGCTTAACTAGCGGGACTGATATGAAGCAGTTCTTC. The V gene is TRBV11-2, the J gene TRBJ2-1; 10 nucleotides line up with TRBD2. The CDR3 is made up of 15 amino acids. Trimming took 2 bases from V and 11 from J; bases not matched to a gene: 9. The V gene's germline CDR1 is SGHAT and CDR2 FQNNGV.

A word on this clone: A much larger clone differs by one base, so this may be a read error. The sample carries other DNA sequences with the same CDR3. The chain has TRBV6-1 and TRBJ1-2, with a possible D match to TRBD1 (6 bases). V lost 6 bases to trimming and J lost 7 bases, with 9 bases between them. The CDR3 covers 11 residues. Germline loops: CDR1 MNHNS, CDR2 SASEGT. CDR3 in DNA: TGTGCCAGCAGCCAAGGGGGTGGCTACACCTTC. Amino acid sequence: CASSQGGGYTF.

In the case of this clone: A read error may be the cause here, since a much bigger clone is one base away. Other DNA sequences within the sample encode an identical CDR3. The chain has TRBV6-1 and TRBJ1-2; D remains ambiguous. Trimming took 6 bases from V and 4 from J, leaving 12 bases between them. Germline CDR1 MNHNS, CDR2 SASEGT. CDR3 length equals 13 residues. The CDR3 spells CASRERQTYGYTF. The CDR3 DNA is TGTGCCAGCAGGGAGCGGCAGACCTATGGCTACACCTTC.

J is TRBJ2-4 and V is TRBV5-1; 10 bases match TRBD2. The germline V gene encodes CDR1 SGHRS and CDR2 YFSETQ. Trimming took 4 bases from V and 5 from J; bases not matched to a gene: 3. The CDR3 totals 14 residues. Here the CDR3 reads CASSDLAGENIQYF. As DNA, the CDR3 is TGCGCCAGCAGCGACCTAGCGGGAGAAAACATTCAGTACTTC.

The genes are TRBV28 and TRBJ2-1, with D perhaps TRBD1 or TRBD2 (5 bases each). CDR1 and CDR2 (germline): MDHEN, SYDVKM. The CDR3 is 15 residues long. The V end was cut by 2 bases, the J end by 0 bases, with 8 bases between. The DNA of the CDR3 is TGTGCCAGCAGTTTAACGGGGCCCTCCTACAATGAGCAGTTCTTC. It specifies CASSLTGPSYNEQFF.

The rearrangement links TRBV5-1 to TRBJ2-3; no clear D gene. Trimming cost V 0 bases and J 4 bases, with 12 bases left between them. This CDR3 contains 15 residues. Germline loops: CDR1 SGHRS, CDR2 YFSETQ. CDR3 in DNA: TGCGCCAGCAGCTTGGCTTTCCCGTCGCCAGATACGCAGTATTTT. This codes for CASSLAFPSPDTQYF.

This clone appeared a few times. The V call is TRBV18, the J call TRBJ1-1; 9 bases match TRBD1. V lost 6 bases and J lost 5; bases outside the gene matches: 7. Germline CDR1 and CDR2: KGHSH and LQKENI. This CDR3 region has 14 residues. CDR3 nucleotide sequence: TGTGCCAGCTCGCTAGACAGGGGGAAGACTGAAGCTTTCTTT. Its protein is CASSLDRGKTEAFF. Full variable domain (rest looked up from reference TRBV18 and TRBJ1-1): NAGVMQNPRHLVRRRGQEARLRCSPMKGHSHVYWYRQLPEEGLKFMVYLQKENIIDESGMPKERFSAEFPKEGPSILRIQQVVRGDSAAYFCASSLDRGKTEAFFGQGTRLTVV.

The rearrangement links TRBV11-3 to TRBJ1-1; no definite D call. V lost 1 base and J 1 base, leaving 7 bases between the germline ends. Germline V gene lookup returns CDR1 SGHNT and CDR2 YENEEA. The CDR3 length is 14 residues. The CDR3: CASSLGRANTEAFF. CDR3 bases: TGTGCCAGCAGCTTAGGGCGGGCGAACACTGAAGCTTTCTTT.